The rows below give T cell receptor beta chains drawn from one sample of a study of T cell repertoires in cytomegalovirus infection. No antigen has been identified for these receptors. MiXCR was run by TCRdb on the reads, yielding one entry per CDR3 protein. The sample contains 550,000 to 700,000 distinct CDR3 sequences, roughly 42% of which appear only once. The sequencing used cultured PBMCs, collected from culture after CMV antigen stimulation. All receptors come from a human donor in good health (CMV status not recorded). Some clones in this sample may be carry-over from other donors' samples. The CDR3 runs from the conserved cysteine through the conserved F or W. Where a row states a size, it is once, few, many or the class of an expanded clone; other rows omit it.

CDR3aa: CASSLHLAGGPGTDTQYF
abundance: NA
v_gene: TRBV7-6
j_gene: TRBJ2-3
len: 18

CDR3aa: CASSQDYGTAYNEQFF
abundance: few
v_gene: TRBV4-3
j_gene: TRBJ2-1
len: 16

CDR3aa: CASSLEWQYDPLHF
abundance: few
v_gene: TRBV7-8
j_gene: TRBJ1-6
len: 14

CDR3aa: CATSDTRGGNNEQFF
abundance: once
v_gene: TRBV24-1
j_gene: TRBJ2-1
len: 15

CDR3aa: CAIGDSGLTDTQYF
abundance: NA
v_gene: TRBV10-3
j_gene: TRBJ2-3
len: 14

CDR3aa: CASSYNSFSYNEQFF
abundance: few
v_gene: TRBV6-2/TRBV6-3
j_gene: TRBJ2-1
len: 15

CDR3aa: CASSLSGLATGYEQYF
abundance: few
v_gene: TRBV27
j_gene: TRBJ2-7
len: 16

CDR3aa: CSAIRWDNQPQHF
abundance: NA
v_gene: TRBV20-1
j_gene: TRBJ1-5
len: 13

CDR3aa: CASSGTGVSGNTIYF
abundance: once
v_gene: TRBV19
j_gene: TRBJ1-3
len: 15

CDR3aa: CASSLFGGGYAAYEQYF
abundance: NA
v_gene: TRBV7-8
j_gene: TRBJ2-7
len: 17

CDR3aa: CASNPGTNNEKLFF
abundance: NA
v_gene: TRBV5-1
j_gene: TRBJ1-4
len: 14

CDR3aa: CASSPLWGDSNEKLFF
abundance: once
v_gene: TRBV19
j_gene: TRBJ1-4
len: 16

CDR3aa: CASSLNIRTDTQYF
abundance: NA
v_gene: TRBV5-5
j_gene: TRBJ2-3
len: 14

CDR3aa: CAISEGGLGGVSTEAFF
abundance: NA
v_gene: TRBV10-3
j_gene: TRBJ1-1
len: 17

CDR3aa: CASSLSLAGYTDTQYF
abundance: NA
v_gene: TRBV12-3/TRBV12-4
j_gene: TRBJ2-3
len: 16

CDR3aa: CASSSWPELKEARGAFF
abundance: NA
v_gene: TRBV7-2
j_gene: TRBJ1-1
len: 17

CDR3aa: CASSFRTARNEQFF
abundance: NA
v_gene: TRBV7-2
j_gene: TRBJ2-1
len: 14

CDR3aa: CASPRVYEQYF
abundance: NA
v_gene: TRBV28
j_gene: TRBJ2-7
len: 11

CDR3aa: CASSYRTDQPQHF
abundance: once
v_gene: TRBV28
j_gene: TRBJ1-5
len: 13

CDR3aa: CASSSPDRVGQYF
abundance: few
v_gene: TRBV28
j_gene: TRBJ2-3
len: 13

CDR3aa: CATGETGATETQYF
abundance: NA
v_gene: TRBV10-3
j_gene: TRBJ2-5
len: 14

CDR3aa: CASSQEPGVYEQYF
abundance: NA
v_gene: TRBV3-1
j_gene: TRBJ2-7
len: 14

CDR3aa: CASGPTGTSGKFRREQYF
abundance: many
v_gene: TRBV12-5
j_gene: TRBJ2-7
len: 18

CDR3aa: CASSLALIGANEKLFF
abundance: few
v_gene: TRBV7-2
j_gene: TRBJ1-4
len: 16

CDR3aa: CASSSPGREQYF
abundance: NA
v_gene: TRBV7-2
j_gene: TRBJ2-7
len: 12

CDR3aa: CASSSSGMMQYF
abundance: NA
v_gene: TRBV7-2
j_gene: TRBJ2-3
len: 12

CDR3aa: CASSLDRRLGPQFF
abundance: NA
v_gene: TRBV11-2
j_gene: TRBJ2-1
len: 14

CDR3aa: CASSKSAVGTGELFF
abundance: NA
v_gene: TRBV7-9
j_gene: TRBJ2-2
len: 15

CDR3aa: CASSHNDPGYGYTF
abundance: NA
v_gene: TRBV12-3/TRBV12-4
j_gene: TRBJ1-2
len: 14